Listed here are 28 T cell receptor beta chains from one sample, sequenced in a study of response to subunit inactivated influenza vaccine. One entry per CDR3 protein results from TCRdb running MiXCR on the RT-PCR reads. This sample has over 150,000 distinct CDR3 sequences, with about 10% found just once. This specimen was CD8+ T cells sorted from PBMCs, taken around 25 months after vaccination. These receptors were taken from a man aged 45 to 75 who received an inactivated influenza vaccine.

This clonotype has a count of ten or more. This chain joins TRBV6-2 or TRBV6-3 and TRBJ2-7; 9 bases align to TRBD1. The J segment lost 4 bases and the V segment lost 3 bases, leaving 7 bases of the junction unmatched. Germline V gene sequence: CDR1 MNHEY, CDR2 SVGEGT. The CDR3 length is 15 residues. The CDR3 DNA reads as TGTGCCAGCAGTTATCTCTGGACAGGGGAATACGAGCAGTACTTC. The encoded protein is CASSYLWTGEYEQYF.

This clonotype has a handful of counts. The chain uses TRBV4-2 and TRBJ1-6, with D possibly matching TRBD1 (5 bases). Germline V gene data show CDR1 as LGHNA and CDR2 as YNFKEQ. Trimming removed 0 bases at V and 5 bases at J, with 8 bases between. The CDR3 is made up of 15 amino acids. CDR3 sequence reads: CASSQDWGDNSPLHF. CDR3 bases: TGTGCCAGCAGCCAAGATTGGGGGGATAATTCACCCCTCCACTTT.

The table lists this clonotype with a few counts. This chain connects TRBV28 to TRBJ2-7, with D maybe TRBD2 (6 bases). Trimming cost V 4 bases and J 5 bases, with 15 bases left between them. Germline V CDR1 and CDR2: MDHEN, SYDVKM. The CDR3 is 14 amino acids. CDR3 sequence reads: CASSYGLSVDEQYF. In DNA form, the CDR3 reads TGTGCCAGCAGTTACGGACTATCAGTGGACGAGCAGTACTTC.

There are a few counts of this clonotype. The chain has TRBV29-1 and TRBJ1-1, with unresolved D. Trimming took off 4 bases at V and 0 bases at J, with 9 bases between the two ends. Germline loops: CDR1 SQVTM, CDR2 ANQGSEA. This CDR3 has 13 residues. CDR3 coding DNA: TGCAGCGTTGTTGAGGTAATGAACACTGAAGCTTTCTTT. Amino acid sequence: CSVVEVMNTEAFF. The complete variable domain, with remaining parts taken from reference TRBV29-1 and TRBJ1-1, reads SAVISQKPSRDICQRGTSLTIQCQVDSQVTMMFWYRQQPGQSLTLIATANQGSEATYESGFVIDKFPISRPNLTFSTLTVSNMSPEDSSIYLCSVVEVMNTEAFFGQGTRLTVV.

In this sample, this clonotype turned up a few times. The chain links TRBV7-8 to TRBJ2-4, with D perhaps matching TRBD1 (6 bases). The CDR3 covers 16 residues. Germline V gene sequence: CDR1 SGHVS, CDR2 FQNEAQ. V lost 5 bases and J 5 bases, leaving 19 bases between the germline ends. CDR3 loop: CASSHGTTLGQNIQYF. CDR3 DNA: TGTGCCAGCAGCCACGGGACAACCCTTGGCCAAAACATTCAGTACTTC.

This clonotype is a singleton in its sample. The V and J genes are TRBV3-1 and TRBJ2-7; D is unclear. Germline V gene data show CDR1 as LGHDT and CDR2 as YNNKEL (reference sequence). This CDR3 comprises 15 residues. The V end was cut by 11 bases, the J end by 2 bases, with 22 bases between. The CDR3: CASCQEAPFTYEQYF. The CDR3 DNA reads as TGTGCCTCCTGCCAAGAGGCGCCTTTTACCTACGAGCAGTACTTC.

At least ten counts were recorded for this clonotype. The chain couples TRBV10-1 to TRBJ2-1; 7 bases match TRBD1. This CDR3 is 13 amino acids long. V was clipped by 0 bases and J by 9 bases; unmatched bases: 2. CDR1 and CDR2 from the germline V gene are WNHNN and SYGVQD (reference sequence). CDR3 sequence: CASSESTGPEQFF. CDR3 in DNA: TGCGCCAGCAGTGAGTCGACAGGGCCTGAGCAGTTCTTC.

The sample holds many counts of this clonotype. The chain has TRBV30 and TRBJ2-6, with a possible D match to TRBD1 (6 bases). Germline V CDR1 and CDR2: GTSNPN, SVGIG (reference sequence). V dropped 0 bases and J dropped 0 bases, with 18 bases sitting between them. The CDR3 covers 19 residues. DNA of the CDR3: TGTGCCTGGAGTGTACTAGTGGCAGGGGCTTACTCTGGGGCCAACGTCCTGACTTTC. Its translation: CAWSVLVAGAYSGANVLTF.

This clonotype was detected many times. The gene calls are TRBV11-2 and TRBJ2-2, with D tentatively TRBD2 (6 bases). V lost 3 bases and J 6 bases, leaving 8 bases between the germline ends. This CDR3 has 13 residues. From germline, CDR1 is SGHAT and CDR2 FQNNGV. Written as DNA, the CDR3 is TGTGCCAGCAGCTTCGGGGGACCCGGGGAGCTGTTTTTT. This encodes CASSFGGPGELFF. The complete variable domain, with remaining parts taken from reference TRBV11-2 and TRBJ2-2, reads EAGVAQSPRYKIIEKRQSVAFWCNPISGHATLYWYQQILGQGPKLLIQFQNNGVVDDSQLPKDRFSAERLKGVDSTLKIQPAKLEDSAVYLCASSFGGPGELFFGEGSRLTVL.

This clonotype has a handful of counts. V is TRBV4-1 and J is TRBJ2-7; D not certain. The ends were cut back, 1 base at V and 1 base at J, with 11 bases in the middle. CDR3 length: 15 amino acids. Germline V gene lookup returns CDR1 MGHRA and CDR2 YSYEKL. The CDR3: CASSQGRIGSYEQYF. The DNA of the CDR3 is TGCGCCAGCAGCCAAGGAAGGATCGGTTCCTACGAGCAGTACTTC.

This clonotype has just a few counts. The chain employs TRBV28 and TRBJ2-1; 12 bases align to TRBD2. The CDR3 contains 16 residues. Trimming at V came to 3 bases and at J to 4 bases, leaving 4 bases not matched to a gene. Germline V gene lookup returns CDR1 MDHEN and CDR2 SYDVKM. CDR3 in amino acids: CASSLWTSGKYNEQFF. CDR3 sequence (DNA): TGTGCCAGCAGTTTGTGGACTAGCGGGAAATACAATGAGCAGTTCTTC.

V and J are TRBV14 and TRBJ2-1; 12 bases agree with TRBD1. Trimming took 6 bases from V and 9 from J; bases not matched to a gene: 12. Germline assignment: CDR1 SGHDN and CDR2 FVKESK. The CDR3 covers 16 residues. CDR3: CASSPYLGQGAPEQFF. The CDR3 DNA follows: TGTGCCAGCAGTCCTTATTTGGGACAGGGGGCTCCTGAGCAGTTCTTC.

Points on this clonotype: The junction does not match germline at one end; this may be a read error. J is TRBJ2-3 and V is TRBV29-1, with D tentatively TRBD1 or TRBD2 (5 bases each). The CDR3 runs 13 residues. Germline CDR1 SQVTM, CDR2 ANQGSEA. The CDR3 coding sequence is TGCAGCGTTGAAGTCGGGGCCACAAATACGCAGTATTTT. Translation: CSVEVGATNTQYF.

This clonotype was seen a few times. The chain joins TRBV20-1 to TRBJ2-3, with D unresolved. The germline V gene encodes CDR1 DFQATT and CDR2 SNEGSKA (reference sequence). V was cut by 3 bases and J by 2 bases, with 18 bases left in between. This CDR3 comprises 16 residues. DNA for the CDR3: TGCAGTGCTAGCCCTCTAGTGGACGGGTTCACAGATACGCAGTATTTT. It encodes CSASPLVDGFTDTQYF.

Many counts were recorded for this clonotype. V and J are TRBV24-1 and TRBJ2-3, with TRBD1 matching 8 bases. Trimming took 2 bases from V and 3 from J; bases not matched to a gene: 12. Germline-derived CDR1 and CDR2 are KGHDR and SFDVKD. The CDR3 totals 18 residues. The DNA of the CDR3 is TGTGCCACCAGTGATTCCGGGACAGGTTTTGATAGGACAGATACGCAGTATTTT. Translated: CATSDSGTGFDRTDTQYF.

The V call is TRBV20-1, the J call TRBJ1-6; D gene unclear. The CDR3 runs 13 residues. Per the germline V gene, CDR1 is DFQATT and CDR2 is SNEGSKA (reference sequence). The V end was cut by 0 bases, the J end by 15 bases, with 15 bases between. CDR3 protein: CSARDWIRADLHF. The CDR3 DNA sequence: TGCAGTGCTAGAGACTGGATCCGGGCGGACCTCCACTTT.

V and J are TRBV20-1 and TRBJ2-7, with TRBD2 identical over 11 bases. Germline values: CDR1 DFQATT, CDR2 SNEGSKA (reference sequence). The CDR3 totals 15 residues. The trim removed 0 bases at V and 3 bases at J, leaving 4 bases unmatched. The CDR3 loop is CSARDLAGGLYEQYF. CDR3 coding DNA: TGCAGTGCTAGAGATCTAGCGGGAGGTCTCTACGAGCAGTACTTC.

Ten or more counts support this clonotype. J is TRBJ2-3 and V is TRBV2; 8 nucleotides agree with TRBD1. The germline V gene has CDR1 SNHLY and CDR2 FYNNEI. The CDR3 is made up of 14 amino acids. The V and J ends lost 5 bases and 5 bases, in that order; junction bases with no gene match: 6. The CDR3 loop reads CASSPAGGGDTQYF. CDR3 DNA sequence: TGTGCCAGCAGTCCCGCAGGGGGCGGAGATACGCAGTATTTT.

The chain combines TRBV7-6 with TRBJ2-2; 10 bases map to TRBD2. The ends lost 2 bases at V and 1 base at J; junction bases unmatched: 7. Germline V gives CDR1 SGHVS, CDR2 FNYEAQ. The CDR3 runs 18 residues. The CDR3 bases are TGTGCCAGCAGCTTATACGGACTAGCGGCTCTGAACACCGGGGAGCTGTTTTTT. Encoded protein: CASSLYGLAALNTGELFF.

This sequence joins TRBV15 and TRBJ1-1, with a weak D call TRBD1 (6 bases). This CDR3 spans 20 amino acids. The V end was cut by 5 bases, the J end by 1 base, with 29 bases between. Germline V gene sequence: CDR1 LNHNV, CDR2 YYDKDF (reference sequence). CDR3 nucleotides: TGTGCCACCAGCCAACGGGTCCAGGGGTCTAATGCTGCGGGGAACACTGAAGCTTTCTTT. Protein product: CATSQRVQGSNAAGNTEAFF.

This clonotype came up many times. The chain joins TRBV7-9 to TRBJ2-7, with D unresolved. The CDR3 length is 12 residues. Germline CDR1 is SEHNR and CDR2 is FQNEAQ (reference sequence). The germline V and J ends were trimmed by 3 bases and 2 bases, with 5 bases remaining between them. CDR3 loop: CASSLGTYEQYF. In DNA form, the CDR3 reads TGTGCCAGCAGCTTGGGGACCTACGAGCAGTACTTC.

This chain connects TRBV3-1 to TRBJ1-2; 7 bases align to TRBD1. The CDR3 has 15 residues. CDR1 is LGHDT, CDR2 YNNKEL, per germline (reference sequence). Germline trimming cut 0 bases from V and 5 bases from J; bases unmatched to any gene: 6. The CDR3 coding sequence is TGTGCCAGCAGCCAAGAGGAGGAGGGGGCGTATGGCTACACCTTC. Protein sequence: CASSQEEEGAYGYTF. Supplemented by reference TRBV3-1 and TRBJ1-2, the full variable domain reads DTAVSQTPKYLVTQMGNDKSIKCEQNLGHDTMYWYKQDSKKFLKIMFSYNNKELIINETVPNRFSPKSPDKAHLNLHINSLELGDSAVYFCASSQEEEGAYGYTFGSGTRLTVV.

This clonotype came up a few times. V is TRBV4-3 and J is TRBJ1-5, with TRBD1 as a possible D gene (5 bases). This CDR3 spans 14 amino acids. V lost 1 base to trimming and J lost 7 bases, with 11 bases between them. Germline V CDR1 and CDR2: LGHNA, YSLEER. DNA of the CDR3: TGCGCCAGCAGCCAAGGGCAGGGCTGGCAGCCCCAGCATTTT. Translation gives CASSQGQGWQPQHF.

There are a few counts of this clonotype. V is TRBV6-1 and J is TRBJ2-5; perhaps TRBD2 as D (7 bases). This CDR3 region has 13 residues. The germline V and J ends were trimmed by 8 bases and 4 bases, with 14 bases remaining between them. CDR1 and CDR2 from the germline V gene are MNHNS and SASEGT. CDR3 coding DNA: TGTGCCAGCTTGGGAGGGGGGGGAGAGACCCAGTACTTC. Amino acids: CASLGGGGETQYF.

V usage is TRBV6-2 or TRBV6-3 and J usage is TRBJ2-7, with a weak D call TRBD1 (5 bases). Looked up from germline, CDR1 is MNHEY and CDR2 is SVGEGT. The CDR3 is made up of 14 amino acids. The V end was cut by 4 bases, the J end by 0 bases, with 10 bases between. The CDR3 reads CASSSYRSSYEQYF. The DNA for the CDR3 is TGTGCCAGCAGTTCATACAGGAGCTCCTACGAGCAGTACTTC.

The gene calls are TRBV11-2 and TRBJ1-2; perhaps TRBD1 as D (6 bases). Germline CDR1 SGHAT, CDR2 FQNNGV. The CDR3 extends over 13 amino acids. V was pared by 1 base and J by 6 bases, with 9 bases between. The CDR3 reads CASSLAEGDGYTF. As DNA, the CDR3 is TGTGCCAGCAGCTTAGCCGAGGGGGATGGCTACACCTTC.

The chain combines TRBV27 with TRBJ1-1; D is unclear. V was cut by 5 bases and J by 6 bases, with 13 bases left in between. Germline CDR1 is MNHEY and CDR2 is SMNVEV (reference sequence). This CDR3 is 13 amino acids long. The CDR3 loop reads CASSLTPRAEAFF. The CDR3 DNA reads as TGTGCCAGCAGTCTTACCCCAAGGGCTGAAGCTTTCTTT.

This clonotype turned up a few times. J is TRBJ2-3 and V is TRBV7-9; 7 bases align to TRBD2. The CDR3 is 16 residues long. The germline V gene has CDR1 SEHNR and CDR2 FQNEAQ (reference sequence). V shed 4 bases and J 3 bases; nucleotides not matched to a gene: 10. CDR3 in amino acids: CASSWGGRQITDTQYF. In nucleotides, the CDR3 is TGTGCCAGCAGCTGGGGGGGACGACAGATTACAGATACGCAGTATTTT.